This is a list of T cell receptor beta chains from one sample in a study of cytomegalovirus exposure and HLA in healthy donors. Measured with immunoSEQ multiplex PCR; TCRdb has only the in-frame clones, and not every one. The sample consists of 100,000 to 150,000 clones, 70% to 85% of them appearing once. The sample was PBMCs. The receptor set was obtained from a man aged 35 to 55 in good health and CMV-seropositive. Both conserved end residues are part of each CDR3. The D gene is left open where the match is weak. A row's size may be missing; if present it is once, few, many or a size class.

d_call,v_call,j_call,clone_size,cdr3_nt,cdr3_aa
TRBD1,TRBV10-3,TRBJ2-5,-,TGTGCCATCAGTGAGTGGAGGGGACAGGGGGCACGGGAGACCCAGTACTTC,CAISEWRGQGARETQYF
TRBD1,TRBV6-5,TRBJ1-2,few,TGTGCCAGCAGTTACGACCGGACAGGCCTTCTCTATGGCTACACCTTC,CASSYDRTGLLYGYTF
TRBD1,TRBV6-9,TRBJ1-5,-,TGTGCCAGCAGTCCTACCGGACAGGGCAAAGATGATAGCAATCAGCCCCAGCATTTT,CASSPTGQGKDDSNQPQHF
TRBD2,TRBV4-2,TRBJ2-5,-,TGTGCCAGCAGCCAAGACCTGACTAGCAGCTCCACACACTTC,CASSQDLTSSSTHF
-,TRBV2,TRBJ1-5,-,TGTGCCAGCAGGCCTCAAACCCGACAGGGCAATCAGCCCCAGCATTTT,CASRPQTRQGNQPQHF
TRBD1,TRBV13,TRBJ1-4,-,TGTGCCAGCAGTTTCGGGGGACAGACAGAAAAACTGTTTTTT,CASSFGGQTEKLFF
TRBD2,TRBV11-3,TRBJ2-5,-,TGTGCCAGCAGCTTTAACGGCGGGGGGGCCCGCCAAGAGACCCAGTACTTC,CASSFNGGGARQETQYF
-,TRBV6-4,TRBJ2-1,-,TGTGCCAGCAGTGACGATGTGGGGGGGCCGCATGAGCAGTTCTTC,CASSDDVGGPHEQFF
-,TRBV2,TRBJ2-3,few,TGTGCCAGCAGTGAGTGGGCCAACACAGATACGCAGTATTTT,CASSEWANTDTQYF
-,TRBV10-3,TRBJ2-7,few,TGTGCCATCAGTGCTACTTCTAGCTCCTACGAGCAGTACTTC,CAISATSSSYEQYF
TRBD1,TRBV6-6,TRBJ1-1,once,TGTGCCAGCAGTTACTTGCAGGGGGAGAACACTGAAGCTTTCTTT,CASSYLQGENTEAFF
-,TRBV6-1,TRBJ2-2,-,TGTGCCAGCAGTGAAATTTCTCTCACCGGGGAGCTGTTTTTT,CASSEISLTGELFF
-,TRBV12-2,TRBJ2-7,-,TGTGCAAGTCGCGCGGGACAGTATATAGTGAGCTCCTACGAGCAGTACTTC,CASRAGQYIVSSYEQYF
-,TRBV12-5,TRBJ1-2,-,TGTGCTAGTGGGGACAGACAGAAGGATGGCTACACCTTC,CASGDRQKDGYTF
TRBD1,TRBV5-1,TRBJ1-6,-,TGCGCCAGCAGCCCGGACAGGGCCGGAGATTATAATTCACCCCTCCACTTT,CASSPDRAGDYNSPLHF
TRBD1,TRBV5-4,TRBJ1-2,-,TGTGCCAGCCAACAGGGGGCCGCGGGAATGGTAAATGGCTACACCTTC,CASQQGAAGMVNGYTF
-,TRBV6-5,TRBJ2-1,-,TGTGCCAGCAGTCCGTCGGACACGATCTACAATGAGCAGTTCTTC,CASSPSDTIYNEQFF
-,TRBV4-1,TRBJ1-5,-,TGCGCCAGCAGCCAAGATCTTGGGCTCCCGAATAGCAATCAGCCCCAGCATTTT,CASSQDLGLPNSNQPQHF
-,TRBV6-1,TRBJ1-5,-,TGTGCCAGCTGCTCCTTTCCAGATAGCAATCAGCCCCAGCATTTT,CASCSFPDSNQPQHF
-,TRBV28,TRBJ2-7,-,TGTGCCAGCCGACAGGCCCCCGGCGAGCAGTACTTC,CASRQAPGEQYF
-,TRBV27,TRBJ1-2,-,TGTGCCAGCAGTTCGGGAACAGGGATGATTGGCTACACCTTC,CASSSGTGMIGYTF
-,TRBV19,TRBJ2-7,-,TGTGCCAGTAGTATAAACTATGTAGGCGAGCAGTACTTC,CASSINYVGEQYF
-,TRBV28,TRBJ2-7,-,TGTGCCAGCAAGGGGCAGGTCATCGGGGGTTACGAGCAGTACTTC,CASKGQVIGGYEQYF
TRBD1,TRBV6-1,TRBJ2-7,-,TGTGCCAGCAGGGACCGGGGGACAGGGGGCTACGAGCAGTACTTC,CASRDRGTGGYEQYF
TRBD2,TRBV18,TRBJ2-5,-,TGTGCCAGCTCACCGAGGGAGGGAACGTTGGAGACCCAGTACTTC,CASSPREGTLETQYF
-,TRBV20-1,TRBJ2-7,-,TGCAGTGCTTTGAGGGCCGAGCAGTACTTC,CSALRAEQYF
TRBD2,TRBV6-1,TRBJ2-7,-,TGTGCCAGTCCTACTAGCGGGAAGAGCGGCGAGCAGTACTTC,CASPTSGKSGEQYF
-,TRBV2,TRBJ2-7,-,TGTGCCAGCAGCTTATCCTTCAGGTCCCACAGCTCCTACGAGCAGTACTTC,CASSLSFRSHSSYEQYF
TRBD1,TRBV7-8,TRBJ1-5,-,TGTGCCAGCAGCCTAAGGACAGGGCCCGGGGACTCCCACGGAAGTCTCAATCAGCCCCAGCATTTT,CASSLRTGPGDSHGSLNQPQHF
-,TRBV12-5,TRBJ1-5,-,TGTGCTAGTGGCCCAGGCTTGAATCAGCCCCAGCATTTT,CASGPGLNQPQHF
-,TRBV9,TRBJ1-2,-,TGTGCCAGCAGCGCAGGGAGGGCGAGGGGCTACACCTTC,CASSAGRARGYTF
TRBD2,TRBV7-9,TRBJ2-1,-,TGTTCCAGCAGACGGACTAGCGGGGGGAGCTCCTACAATGAGCAGTTCTTC,CSSRRTSGGSSYNEQFF